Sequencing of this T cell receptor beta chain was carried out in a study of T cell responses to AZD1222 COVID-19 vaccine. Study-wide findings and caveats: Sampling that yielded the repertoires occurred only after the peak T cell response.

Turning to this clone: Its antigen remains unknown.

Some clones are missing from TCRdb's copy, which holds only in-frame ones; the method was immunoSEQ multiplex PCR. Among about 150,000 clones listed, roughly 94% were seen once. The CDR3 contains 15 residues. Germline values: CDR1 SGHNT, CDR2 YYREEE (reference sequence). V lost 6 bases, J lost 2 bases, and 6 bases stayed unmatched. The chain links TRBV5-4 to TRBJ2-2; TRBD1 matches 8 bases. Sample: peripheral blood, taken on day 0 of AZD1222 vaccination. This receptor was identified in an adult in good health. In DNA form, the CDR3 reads TGTGCCAGCAACCGACAGGGGCCAAACACCGGGGAGCTGTTTTTT. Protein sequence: CASNRQGPNTGELFF.